Below, one TCR beta chain is given with its context. These data originate in a study of blood T cell repertoires in COVID-19. Study details: COVID-19 samples collected from the United States, Italy and Spain covered acute and convalescent phases. Nucleic acid was either cDNA or gDNA, and it came from T cells, B-cell-depleted T cells, or PBMCs.

The CDR3 extends over 13 amino acids. V was clipped by 4 bases and J by 3 bases; unmatched bases: 6. Germline V gives CDR1 SQVTM, CDR2 ANQGSEA. Authors' analysis steps: The assay estimated nucleated cells by amplifying reference gene primers. TCRdb's copy holds only in-frame clones and misses some; the assay was immunoSEQ multiplex PCR. For V, J and clone size, that table is used; D and trimming come from the DNA. The repertoire holds some 310,000 clones, about nine tenths seen once, with 2.9% in the top ten. V and J are TRBV29-1 and TRBJ2-7, with 7 bases aligning to TRBD2. Sequencing was carried out using peripheral blood. The sequence was obtained from a young woman with COVID-19, enrolled during active disease. DNA for the CDR3: TGCAGCGTTGGGGGAGGGACCAACTACGAGCAGTACTTC. Translated: CSVGGGTNYEQYF.